Sequencing of this TCR beta chain was carried out in a study of T cell repertoires in cytomegalovirus infection. Study-wide results and caveats: Individuals carrying CMV plus the relevant HLA were identified by cumulative frequency of public TCR beta families. Dominating the ex vivo response were TCR beta clonotypes that were CMV-specific and HLA-C-restricted.

Only a few counts were recorded for this clonotype. What it binds is unknown. MiXCR, run by TCRdb on the reads, gives a single entry per CDR3 protein. Here the sample spans approximately 1,000,000 distinct CDR3 sequences, approximately 30% being singletons. The germline V and J ends were trimmed by 10 bases and 3 bases, with 9 bases remaining between them. CDR1 is LNHDA and CDR2 is SQIVND in the germline V gene (reference sequence). CDR3 length: 11 residues. The sequence was collected from a human donor in good health (CMV status not recorded). Some clones in this sample may be carry-over from other donors' samples. The specimen comprised cultured CD8+ T cells from PBMCs, sampled from culture after CMV antigen stimulation. The J gene is TRBJ1-2, the V gene TRBV19, with D possibly TRBD1 on 5 matching bases. CDR3 amino acids: CATQEYYGYTF. In DNA form, the CDR3 reads TGTGCCACACAGGAGTACTATGGCTACACCTTC.